Listed below are T cell receptor beta chains from one sample, sequenced in a study of blood T cell repertoires in COVID-19. Clones were sequenced by immunoSEQ multiplex PCR, and TCRdb holds only the in-frame ones, with some missing. The data contain 250,000 to 350,000 clones, about 87% of them seen just once; the ten biggest clones take up 3%. The specimen was PBMCs or T cells enriched from blood (not recorded which). These receptors came from a woman aged 50 to 60 who had recovered from COVID-19. CDR3s leave out the opening cysteine and the closing phenylalanine or tryptophan. Size is stated for part of the rows, as once, few or many counts, or as a class when the clone is expanded.

abundance: -; v_gene: TRBV4-1; CDR3aa: ASSQPGQGYEQY
abundance: -; v_gene: TRBV27; CDR3aa: ASSSPAGTASYEQY
abundance: once; v_gene: TRBV11-2; CDR3aa: ASSRLGGGATGELF
abundance: -; v_gene: TRBV2; CDR3aa: AIVVTGRGNTIY
abundance: -; v_gene: TRBV19; CDR3aa: ASSSTGFGPLH
abundance: -; v_gene: TRBV28; CDR3aa: ASSPRGSGYNEQF
abundance: -; v_gene: TRBV2; CDR3aa: ASSLGGRSSGGYT
abundance: -; v_gene: TRBV28; CDR3aa: ASSVEDSYGYT
abundance: -; v_gene: TRBV19; CDR3aa: ASSVDRVSYNEQF
abundance: -; v_gene: TRBV7-2; CDR3aa: ASSAGAHTEAF
abundance: -; v_gene: TRBV7-2; CDR3aa: ASSTRALTADIQY
abundance: -; v_gene: TRBV30; CDR3aa: AWSAGGLAASTDTQY
abundance: once; v_gene: TRBV7-9; CDR3aa: ASSLRGMNTGELF
abundance: -; v_gene: TRBV27; CDR3aa: ASRLDRGRTETQY
abundance: -; v_gene: TRBV28; CDR3aa: ASSLIDWTPQDRGSENTEAF
abundance: -; v_gene: TRBV3-1/TRBV3-2; CDR3aa: ASSQGPGTGNTIY
abundance: once; v_gene: TRBV30; CDR3aa: AWGQNSNQPQH
abundance: -; v_gene: TRBV7-9; CDR3aa: ASSIIPGQGPKNFYEQY
abundance: -; v_gene: TRBV19; CDR3aa: ASSSQPGLAGSDTDTQY
abundance: -; v_gene: TRBV10-3; CDR3aa: AISEPRGGYEQY
abundance: -; v_gene: TRBV19; CDR3aa: ASSKNAGNMNTEAF
abundance: -; v_gene: TRBV9; CDR3aa: ASSARQGQETQY
abundance: -; v_gene: TRBV11-2; CDR3aa: ASSSNGQMAYEQY
abundance: -; v_gene: TRBV6-5; CDR3aa: ASTRVGINEQF
abundance: few; v_gene: TRBV11-3; CDR3aa: ASSLRSGSHEQY
abundance: -; v_gene: TRBV7-3; CDR3aa: ASSSTGINSEQF
abundance: -; v_gene: TRBV30; CDR3aa: ACNTGGRTEAF
abundance: -; v_gene: TRBV7-2; CDR3aa: ASSLHPGDTSEAF
abundance: -; v_gene: TRBV3-1/TRBV3-2; CDR3aa: ASSPTGYGGDEKLF
abundance: -; v_gene: TRBV7-3; CDR3aa: ASSLTGTSGSSGTGELF
abundance: -; v_gene: TRBV13; CDR3aa: ASSLGRDSGYT
abundance: -; v_gene: TRBV27; CDR3aa: ASSSTGNIQY
abundance: -; v_gene: TRBV7-3; CDR3aa: ASSRGLAGGSEQF
abundance: -; v_gene: TRBV7-9; CDR3aa: ASSLARATPATNEKLF
abundance: -; v_gene: TRBV7-2; CDR3aa: ASSATSGSGNIQY
abundance: -; v_gene: TRBV18; CDR3aa: ASSPPGQRLSTGELF
abundance: -; v_gene: TRBV27; CDR3aa: ASSFSSPGGRMNEQF
abundance: -; v_gene: TRBV27; CDR3aa: ASGQGRSPLH
abundance: -; v_gene: TRBV28; CDR3aa: ASNKGLVGWPQH
abundance: -; v_gene: TRBV18; CDR3aa: ASSPDRENEQF
abundance: once; v_gene: TRBV28; CDR3aa: ASRPPGFQPQH
abundance: once; v_gene: TRBV16; CDR3aa: ASSRRGLAGEEQF
abundance: -; v_gene: TRBV6-6; CDR3aa: ASRARGSTEAF
abundance: -; v_gene: TRBV3-1/TRBV3-2; CDR3aa: ASSQVTGAPGREKLF
abundance: -; v_gene: TRBV7-8; CDR3aa: ASSLRTSGKRETQY
abundance: -; v_gene: TRBV30; CDR3aa: AWSAGADLLGYT
abundance: -; v_gene: TRBV19; CDR3aa: ASSPVRSGANVLT
abundance: -; v_gene: TRBV28; CDR3aa: ASRGGLADYNEQF
abundance: -; v_gene: TRBV24-1; CDR3aa: ATSDPSGGRYEQY
abundance: -; v_gene: TRBV9; CDR3aa: ASSVGTSGTYEQY
abundance: -; v_gene: TRBV9; CDR3aa: ASSVGAGENSPLH
abundance: -; v_gene: TRBV30; CDR3aa: AWSPRWGESSGANVLT
abundance: once; v_gene: TRBV30; CDR3aa: AWISGQGYTEAF
abundance: -; v_gene: TRBV7-8; CDR3aa: ASSVRDFNQPQH